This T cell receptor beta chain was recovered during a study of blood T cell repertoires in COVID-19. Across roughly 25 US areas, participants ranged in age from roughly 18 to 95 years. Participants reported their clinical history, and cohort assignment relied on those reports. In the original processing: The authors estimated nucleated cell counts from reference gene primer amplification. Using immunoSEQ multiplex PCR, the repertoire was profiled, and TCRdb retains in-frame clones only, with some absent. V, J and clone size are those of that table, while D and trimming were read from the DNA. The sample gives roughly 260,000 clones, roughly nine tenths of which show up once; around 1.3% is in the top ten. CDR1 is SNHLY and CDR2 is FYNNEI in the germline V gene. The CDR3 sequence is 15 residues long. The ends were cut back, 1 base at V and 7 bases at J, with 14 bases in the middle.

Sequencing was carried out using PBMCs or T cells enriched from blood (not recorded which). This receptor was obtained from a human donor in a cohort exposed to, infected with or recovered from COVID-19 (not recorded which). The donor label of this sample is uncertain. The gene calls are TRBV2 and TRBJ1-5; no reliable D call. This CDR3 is CASSEDIGFRQPQHF. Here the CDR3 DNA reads TGTGCCAGCAGTGAAGATATCGGGTTTAGGCAGCCCCAGCATTTT.